The clone carrying this T cell receptor (beta chain) was counted at least ten times. The target antigen is unknown. Looked up from germline, CDR1 is SGHTA and CDR2 is FQGNSA. The V end was cut by 5 bases, the J end by 6 bases, with 19 bases between. This CDR3 is 16 amino acids long. The data are from a study of early T cells in non-severe SARS-CoV-2 infection. Study-wide context: Bulk RNA isolated from unsorted whole blood underwent sequencing; chains were not paired.

Individual cDNA molecules received unique molecular identifiers. One entry per CDR3 protein results from TCRdb running MiXCR on the 5' RACE reads. The sample has some 97,000 distinct CDR3 sequences, 9.5% to 12% seen once; the top ten hold 4.7%. General observations from the study: Missing private and CD4 specificities, VDJdb matching favored anti-spike CD8 responses.

The clonotype originates from an adult who was a healthcare worker with PCR-confirmed SARS-CoV-2 infection or an uninfected control (not recorded which). The sample here was whole blood, taken at baseline. The chain employs TRBV7-2 and TRBJ2-2, with D unresolved. CDR3 sequence reads: CASSPRTLTGPGELFF. CDR3 sequence (DNA): TGTGCCAGCAGCCCACGGACCCTTACTGGACCCGGGGAGCTGTTTTTT.